Listed here are 2 T cell receptor beta chains from one sample, sequenced in a study of cytomegalovirus exposure and HLA in healthy donors. Primers for the PCR totalled 60 Vbeta and 13 Jbeta. Profiled with immunoSEQ multiplex PCR; TCRdb holds only in-frame clones, not every one. The sample records around 150,000 clones, about 81% being singletons. The material sequenced was PBMCs. The source of these receptors is a girl under 18 in good health and CMV-seropositive.

The chain joins TRBV25-1 to TRBJ1-1; 9 nucleotides line up with TRBD1. J lost 5 bases, V lost 5 bases, and 12 bases had no gene match. The CDR3 is made up of 16 amino acids. The germline gives CDR1 MGHDK, CDR2 SYGVNS. CDR3 bases: TGTGCCAGCAGTCCCCAAATAGGGACAGGGATGACTGAAGCTTTCTTT. This encodes CASSPQIGTGMTEAFF.

This rearrangement joins TRBV7-8 to TRBJ2-1; TRBD2 agrees at 9 bases. The V and J ends lost 5 bases and 9 bases, in that order; junction bases with no gene match: 8. CDR3 length: 14 amino acids. Germline V gene lookup returns CDR1 SGHVS and CDR2 FQNEAQ. The CDR3 protein is CASSQGTSWLEQFF. The CDR3 coding sequence is TGTGCCAGCAGCCAAGGGACTAGCTGGCTTGAGCAGTTCTTC.